The 16 T cell receptor beta chains in this list originate from one sample, sequenced in a study of response to subunit inactivated influenza vaccine (dated by TCRdb to 2017 to 2018). The library came from RT-PCR. Sequenced using an Illumina HiSeq 2500. TCRdb reworked the public reads: Q25 trimming with fastp, MiXCR clone assembly, productive beta chains retained. Each entry is one CDR3 protein sequence, shown with its most common DNA and genes. Here the sample has a few hundred thousand distinct CDR3 sequences; around 15% occur a single time. Around 10% of the sample comes from the top ten. The sample was PBMCs from blood, taken roughly 12 days after vaccination. These TCRs come from a man in his forties or fifties who received an inactivated influenza vaccine. Donor details come from another sample of the same person, matched by shared clones.

The CDR3 sequence: CASSSRVAGDEQYF. The CDR3 bases are TGTGCCAGCAGTTCCCGGGTCGCGGGGGACGAGCAGTACTTC. The gene calls are TRBV12-3 or TRBV12-4 and TRBJ2-7; 7 bases map to TRBD2. Trimming took 4 bases from V and 5 from J; bases not matched to a gene: 8. CDR3 size: 14 residues.

This sequence joins TRBV11-2 and TRBJ2-1; D is possibly TRBD1 or TRBD2 (9 bases each). CDR1 SGHAT and CDR2 FQNNGV come from the germline V gene. V was clipped by 1 base and J by 7 bases, with 29 bases between them. The CDR3 loop spans 20 amino acids. In DNA form, the CDR3 reads TGTGCCAGCAGCTTAGTGGGGACAGGGCCGGCGGGAGGGCCCTCGAATGAGCAGTTCTTC. Translating gives CASSLVGTGPAGGPSNEQFF.

V is TRBV27 and J is TRBJ2-7; 9 bases map to TRBD1. The CDR3 is 16 residues long. The germline CDR1 and CDR2 sequences are MNHEY and SMNVEV (reference sequence). Trimming removed 5 bases from V and 5 bases from J; junction bases left unmatched: 13. Written as DNA, the CDR3 is TGTGCCAGCAGTCCTCAAATGACAGGGGGTGGCAACGAGCAGTACTTC. It yields the protein CASSPQMTGGGNEQYF.

The table lists this clonotype with a few counts. The chain carries TRBV30 and TRBJ1-4, with D maybe TRBD1 (5 bases). Germline CDR1 and CDR2: GTSNPN and SVGIG (reference sequence). There are 14 residues in the CDR3. V shed 0 bases and J shed 7 bases, with 12 bases lying between them. CDR3 loop: CAWSVGRVGEKLFF. The CDR3 DNA reads as TGTGCCTGGAGTGTGGGCAGGGTGGGTGAAAAACTGTTTTTT.

This clonotype was seen repeatedly, ten times or more. The V call is TRBV29-1, the J call TRBJ1-4; TRBD1 is a possible D gene (5 bases). Per germline, CDR1 SQVTM and CDR2 ANQGSEA. The CDR3 has 11 residues. The V and J ends lost 6 bases and 8 bases respectively, with 10 bases between them. CDR3 in DNA: TGCAGCGTGGGACGACAAGAAAAACTGTTTTTT. It yields the protein CSVGRQEKLFF.

V and J are TRBV18 and TRBJ2-3, with 9 positions matching TRBD2. CDR3 length equals 16 residues. Unmatched junction bases numbered 6, after V lost 3 bases and J lost 2 bases. The germline gives CDR1 KGHSH, CDR2 LQKENI. CDR3 sequence (DNA): TGTGCCAGCTCACCCTTAGCGGGGGATATCACAGATACGCAGTATTTT. Its protein product is CASSPLAGDITDTQYF.

This clonotype was found a few times. The V gene is TRBV5-1, the J gene TRBJ2-1; 8 nucleotides match TRBD2. The CDR3 has 14 residues. Germline-derived CDR1 and CDR2 are SGHRS and YFSETQ. The trim removed 5 bases at V and 2 bases at J, leaving 3 bases unmatched. CDR3 nucleotide sequence: TGCGCCAGCAGTCGGGGGGGGACCTACAATGAGCAGTTCTTC. This gives the protein CASSRGGTYNEQFF.

This clonotype turned up a few times. The chain uses TRBV10-3 and TRBJ1-1, with TRBD1 identical over 9 bases. The CDR3 is made up of 15 amino acids. The J segment lost 1 base and the V segment lost 3 bases, leaving 3 bases of the junction unmatched. CDR1 ENHRY and CDR2 SYGVKD come from the germline V gene. The CDR3 bases are TGTGCCATCAGTGACCCGGGACAGGGGAACACTGAAGCTTTCTTT. This translates into CAISDPGQGNTEAFF.

On this clonotype itself: A much larger clone differs from this one at a single base, so this may be a read error. The gene calls are TRBV28 and TRBJ1-1; no reliable D call. Germline CDR1 and CDR2: MDHEN and SYDVKM. The CDR3 has 11 amino acids. Trimming removed 3 bases at V and 6 bases at J, with 5 bases between. The CDR3 DNA follows: TGTGCCAGCAGTTTGTGGGCTGAAGCTTTCTTT. Its protein product is CASSLWAEAFF.

The V and J genes are TRBV6-1 and TRBJ2-3; D might be TRBD1 (7 bases). CDR3 length equals 15 residues. Germline V gene sequence: CDR1 MNHNS, CDR2 SASEGT. V lost 8 bases to trimming and J lost 0 bases, with 15 bases between them. DNA for the CDR3: TGTGCCAGCGGAACACCAGGGGGGAGCACAGATACGCAGTATTTT. It yields the protein CASGTPGGSTDTQYF.

This clonotype was detected only a few times. V and J are TRBV21-1 and TRBJ2-2; the table assigns TRBD1, which was not confirmed against the DNA. TRBV21-1 is reported as a pseudogene. The CDR3 is 16 amino acids. CDR3 region: CASSNARDPRYGELFF. The CDR3 region has the DNA TGTGCCAGCAGCAACGCGCGGGACCCCCGGTACGGGGAGCTGTTTTTT.

The V gene is TRBV3-1, the J gene TRBJ1-4; the D is unclear. V lost 0 bases and J lost 6, with 11 bases in between. The length of the CDR3 is 15 residues. Germline CDR1 is LGHDT and CDR2 is YNNKEL (reference sequence). The CDR3 loop reads CASSQDLVPDEKLFF. DNA of the CDR3: TGTGCCAGCAGCCAAGATTTAGTCCCAGATGAAAAACTGTTTTTT.

The genes are TRBV11-2 and TRBJ1-2; 11 positions match TRBD1. CDR3 size: 15 residues. V dropped 5 bases and J dropped 3; count of bases not matched to a gene: 5. Germline assignment: CDR1 SGHAT and CDR2 FQNNGV. CDR3 DNA sequence: TGTGCCAGCAGCACTGGGACAGGGGGGGACTATGGCTACACCTTC. It codes for CASSTGTGGDYGYTF.

The genes are TRBV5-1 and TRBJ2-7; 9 bases are shared with TRBD1. The J segment lost 4 bases and the V segment lost 7 bases, leaving 6 bases of the junction unmatched. From germline, CDR1 is SGHRS and CDR2 YFSETQ. This CDR3 spans 13 amino acids. The CDR3: CASGTGGLYEQYF. The CDR3 nucleotides read TGCGCCAGCGGCACAGGGGGCTTGTACGAGCAGTACTTC.

Only a few counts were recorded for this clonotype. The rearrangement joins TRBV3-1 to TRBJ2-2; 8 bases fit TRBD2. Germline-derived CDR1 and CDR2 are LGHDT and YNNKEL (reference sequence). Trimming at V came to 4 bases and at J to 2 bases, leaving 3 bases not matched to a gene. The CDR3 is 15 amino acids. Written as DNA, the CDR3 is TGTGCCAGCAGCCGCGGGACTAGAAACACCGGGGAGCTGTTTTTT. Its protein product is CASSRGTRNTGELFF.

This clonotype was observed a handful of times. The DNA of the CDR3 is TGTGCCAGCAGCTTCCGAGGGGCTACTCAAGAGACCCAGTACTTC. This translates into CASSFRGATQETQYF. V gene TRBV7-9 combines with J gene TRBJ2-5; D possibly uses TRBD1 or TRBD2 (5 bases each). Trimming left V 3 bases short and J 2 bases short, with 13 bases between. The CDR3 spans 15 residues. Germline values: CDR1 SEHNR, CDR2 FQNEAQ (reference sequence). Variable domain in full (rest from reference TRBV7-9 and TRBJ2-5): DTGVSQNPRHKITKRGQNVTFRCDPISEHNRLYWYRQTLGQGPEFLTYFQNEAQLEKSRLLSDRFSAERPKGSFSTLEIQRTEQGDSAMYLCASSFRGATQETQYFGPGTRLLVL.